The 25 T cell receptor beta chains reported below all come from one sample, sequenced in a study of T-cell reconstitution after alpha-beta-depleted transplantation in children. Researchers prepared the TCRbeta library using unique molecular identifiers, the study reports. TCRdb reprocessed the PCR reads with MiXCR, giving one entry per CDR3 protein. The sample has about 100,000 distinct CDR3 sequences; about 6.8% are singletons. Sequencing was performed on PBMCs, taken before TCRalphabeta/CD19-depleted stem cell transplant. These receptors came from a boy between 2 and 15 years old with acute lymphoblastic leukemia, due to receive a stem cell transplant.

The rearrangement joins TRBV5-1 to TRBJ2-5, with a tentative D call TRBD1 (6 bases). The CDR3 covers 17 residues. Germline lookup yields CDR1 SGHRS and CDR2 YFSETQ. V lost 2 bases to trimming and J lost 0 bases, with 17 bases between them. The DNA of the CDR3 is TGCGCCAGCAGCTTAGCAACCGGGACACATTACCAAGAGACCCAGTACTTC. It codes for CASSLATGTHYQETQYF.

In this sample, this clonotype turned up many times. The chain joins TRBV2 to TRBJ2-1; a possible D gene is TRBD1 (6 bases). In germline, CDR1 is SNHLY, CDR2 FYNNEI. This CDR3 is 19 amino acids long. V was clipped by 5 bases and J by 0 bases, with 23 bases between them. The CDR3, as DNA: TGTGCCAGCAGTTCAAGAGGGGGAATTAGCGTTAGCTCCTACAATGAGCAGTTCTTC. Amino acids: CASSSRGGISVSSYNEQFF.

This clonotype was detected ten times or more. This rearrangement joins TRBV20-1 to TRBJ1-2, with D maybe TRBD1 (5 bases). The V and J ends lost 1 base and 8 bases respectively, with 8 bases between them. The CDR3 sequence is 11 residues long. Germline V gene lookup returns CDR1 DFQATT and CDR2 SNEGSKA (reference sequence). CDR3 DNA: TGCAGTGCTAGAGTTCCAGGGGGCTACACCTTC. Amino acids: CSARVPGGYTF.

The table lists this clonotype with a few counts. The chain is built from TRBV6-5 and TRBJ1-2; 7 bases map to TRBD1. CDR3 length: 15 amino acids. After removal of 6 bases from V and 7 bases from J, the junction contained 14 bases not matched to a gene. Germline values: CDR1 MNHEY, CDR2 SVGAGI. The CDR3 spells CASRQRDRESSGYTF. Written as DNA, the CDR3 is TGTGCCAGCAGGCAACGAGACAGGGAGTCAAGTGGCTACACCTTC.

In this sample, this clonotype turned up many times. J is TRBJ1-2 and V is TRBV27; 10 nucleotides line up with TRBD1. J was trimmed by 2 bases and V by 8 bases; bases with no gene match: 2. The CDR3 covers 13 residues. Germline CDR1 reads MNHEY; CDR2 reads SMNVEV (reference sequence). CDR3 sequence: CASWDRGNYGYTF. CDR3 bases: TGTGCCAGCTGGGACAGGGGAAACTATGGCTACACCTTC.

This clonotype was counted ten times or more. The chain is built from TRBV5-1 and TRBJ2-7; the D is unclear. The CDR3 length is 14 residues. The ends were cut back, 2 bases at V and 0 bases at J, with 9 bases in the middle. From germline, CDR1 is SGHRS and CDR2 YFSETQ. CDR3 sequence (DNA): TGCGCCAGCAGCTTTCTCCCCTACTCCTACGAGCAGTACTTC. Translated: CASSFLPYSYEQYF.

Only a few counts were recorded for this clonotype. The genes are TRBV25-1 and TRBJ1-2; D is possibly TRBD1 (5 bases). V shed 1 base and J shed 8 bases, with 5 bases lying between them. Germline CDR1 is MGHDK and CDR2 is SYGVNS. CDR3 length: 11 residues. The CDR3: CASSEWGGYTF. The CDR3 nucleotides read TGTGCCAGCAGTGAATGGGGGGGCTACACCTTC.

The gene calls are TRBV6-1 and TRBJ2-2; D is ambiguous. Deletions cut 7 bases from V and 4 bases from J, with 7 bases between. The CDR3 covers 12 residues. Germline CDR1 is MNHNS and CDR2 is SASEGT. Written as DNA, the CDR3 is TGTGCCAGCATTCAAGTCACCGGGGAGCTGTTTTTT. Translated: CASIQVTGELFF.

The J gene is TRBJ2-3, the V gene TRBV10-1; 9 bases are shared with TRBD1. The CDR3 is 18 residues long. The J segment lost 1 base and the V segment lost 0 bases, leaving 8 bases of the junction unmatched. In germline, CDR1 is WNHNN, CDR2 SYGVQD (reference sequence). CDR3 amino acids: CASSESAQGAAGTDTQYF. In nucleotides, the CDR3 is TGCGCCAGCAGTGAGTCGGCACAGGGGGCTGCGGGCACAGATACGCAGTATTTT.

This clonotype was counted at least ten times. This rearrangement joins TRBV4-3 to TRBJ2-6; no firm D call. Germline lookup yields CDR1 LGHNA and CDR2 YSLEER. Trimming took 0 bases from V and 4 from J, leaving 10 bases between them. The CDR3 length is 16 residues. The CDR3 is CASSQDVPDGANVLTF. Written as DNA, the CDR3 is TGCGCCAGCAGCCAAGATGTGCCAGACGGGGCCAACGTCCTGACTTTC.

A word on this clonotype: This could be a read error, since a much larger clone is one nucleotide away. The chain links TRBV5-5 to TRBJ1-2; D uncertain. The germline V and J ends were trimmed by 0 bases and 4 bases, with 4 bases remaining between them. The CDR3 has 12 amino acids. Germline-derived CDR1 and CDR2 are SGHKS and YYEKEE (reference sequence). The CDR3 is CASSLVLYGYTF. CDR3 sequence (DNA): TGTGCCAGCAGCTTGGTGCTCTATGGCTACACCTTC.

There are many counts of this clonotype. The rearrangement joins TRBV3-1 to TRBJ1-4; D not resolved. The CDR3 totals 15 residues. Germline V gene data show CDR1 as LGHDT and CDR2 as YNNKEL (reference sequence). The ends were cut back, 7 bases at V and 4 bases at J, with 16 bases in the middle. The CDR3 DNA follows: TGTGCCAGCATCCCTCCCTACAGAAATAATGAAAAACTGTTTTTT. It yields the protein CASIPPYRNNEKLFF.

This clonotype was observed a few times. The J gene is TRBJ1-1, the V gene TRBV5-1; D gene ambiguous. V gave up 0 bases and J gave up 0 bases, with 12 bases separating them. The CDR3 spans 16 residues. CDR1 is SGHRS and CDR2 is YFSETQ in the germline V gene. CDR3 protein: CASSLAGGQLNTEAFF. DNA of the CDR3: TGCGCCAGCAGCTTGGCGGGTGGCCAGTTGAACACTGAAGCTTTCTTT. The full variable domain, completed using reference TRBV5-1 and TRBJ1-1, is KAGVTQTPRYLIKTRGQQVTLSCSPISGHRSVSWYQQTPGQGLQFLFEYFSETQRNKGNFPGRFSGRQFSNSRSEMNVSTLELGDSALYLCASSLAGGQLNTEAFFGQGTRLTVV.

This clonotype was found many times. V gene TRBV6-1 combines with J gene TRBJ2-2; TRBD2 matches at 8 bases. This CDR3 has 15 amino acids. CDR1 MNHNS and CDR2 SASEGT come from the germline V gene. V was clipped by 3 bases and J by 4 bases; unmatched bases: 4. The CDR3 reads CASSDGAGGTGELFF. CDR3 DNA: TGTGCCAGCAGTGATGGTGCGGGGGGCACCGGGGAGCTGTTTTTT.

This clonotype turned up a few times. The chain is built from TRBV2 and TRBJ1-5; D unclear. The germline gives CDR1 SNHLY, CDR2 FYNNEI. This CDR3 contains 15 residues. Trimming shortened V by 6 bases and J by 5 bases, and 17 bases separated the two germline ends. The CDR3 sequence: CASSPRVGMDQPQHF. CDR3 coding DNA: TGTGCCAGCAGCCCCCGTGTAGGGATGGATCAGCCCCAGCATTTT.

In its sample, this clonotype was seen many times. V is TRBV20-1 and J is TRBJ2-3; 8 positions match TRBD2. The CDR3 is made up of 19 amino acids. Germline lookup yields CDR1 DFQATT and CDR2 SNEGSKA (reference sequence). The J segment lost 5 bases and the V segment lost 0 bases, leaving 19 bases of the junction unmatched. DNA of the CDR3: TGCAGTGCTAGAGATTTTAGCGCGGGGGGAACGGATGGTAGAGATACGCAGTATTTT. Translating gives CSARDFSAGGTDGRDTQYF.

The V call is TRBV5-1, the J call TRBJ2-6; D not certain. The CDR3 has 16 amino acids. V shed 0 bases and J shed 0 bases, with 7 bases lying between them. Germline CDR1 reads SGHRS; CDR2 reads YFSETQ. CDR3 DNA: TGCGCCAGCAGCTTGGCCGCGATCTCTGGGGCCAACGTCCTGACTTTC. This sequence encodes CASSLAAISGANVLTF.

The gene calls are TRBV12-3 or TRBV12-4 and TRBJ2-6; D tentatively reads TRBD1 or TRBD2 (5 bases each). This CDR3 region has 17 residues. The germline V and J ends were trimmed by 6 bases and 0 bases, with 15 bases remaining between them. The CDR3 region has the DNA TGTGCCAGCAGCGACCCGGGACGGGTCTCTGGGGCCAACGTCCTGACTTTC. Protein: CASSDPGRVSGANVLTF.

This clonotype was picked up a small number of times. The J gene is TRBJ2-5, the V gene TRBV7-2; tentative D call: TRBD2 (6 bases). The germline gives CDR1 SGHTA, CDR2 FQGNSA. Trimming took 3 bases from V and 5 from J, leaving 13 bases between them. CDR3 length equals 14 residues. This chain's CDR3 is CASSFTTSRETQYF. The CDR3 DNA is TGTGCCAGCAGCTTCACCACTAGCAGGGAGACCCAGTACTTC.

The rearrangement links TRBV20-1 to TRBJ2-6; D is unresolved. This CDR3 spans 12 amino acids. Germline assignment: CDR1 DFQATT and CDR2 SNEGSKA (reference sequence). CDR3 coding DNA: TGCGCCACCGAAAGTGGGGCCAACGTCCTGACTTTC. Its protein product is CATESGANVLTF.

This clonotype was counted between two and nine times. The chain has TRBV24-1 and TRBJ2-5, with 10 positions matching TRBD2. The CDR3 contains 15 residues. Germline CDR1 KGHDR, CDR2 SFDVKD. V gave up 4 bases and J gave up 2 bases; unmatched junction bases: 3. CDR3 DNA sequence: TGTGCCACCAGTGAACTAGCGGGGATTCAAGAGACCCAGTACTTC. Its protein product is CATSELAGIQETQYF.

In this sample, this clonotype turned up many times. The chain couples TRBV29-1 to TRBJ2-3, with D unclear. Trimming took 3 bases from V and 5 from J, leaving 6 bases between them. The CDR3 loop spans 11 amino acids. Looked up from germline, CDR1 is SQVTM and CDR2 is ANQGSEA. Written as DNA, the CDR3 is TGCAGCGTTGACCAGTTAGATACGCAGTATTTT. It encodes CSVDQLDTQYF.

The chain links TRBV19 to TRBJ1-5, with D tentatively TRBD1 (5 bases). Germline CDR1 LNHDA, CDR2 SQIVND (reference sequence). Deletions cut 4 bases from V and 7 bases from J, with 20 bases between. The CDR3 is made up of 16 amino acids. This CDR3 is CASSNDRALRGQPQHF. The CDR3 DNA follows: TGTGCCAGTAGTAACGACCGGGCTCTCCGGGGGCAGCCCCAGCATTTT.

This clonotype was seen a handful of times. The chain uses TRBV5-1 and TRBJ1-2; the D gene is possibly TRBD1 (5 bases). Germline V gene sequence: CDR1 SGHRS, CDR2 YFSETQ. Trimming removed 4 bases at V and 8 bases at J, with 15 bases between. The CDR3 runs to 13 residues. The CDR3 coding sequence is TGCGCCAGCAGCCAGTCTGACAGTTCCGGCTACACCTTC. Amino acid sequence: CASSQSDSSGYTF.

The chain links TRBV6-5 to TRBJ1-3, with D perhaps TRBD1 (5 bases). The germline gives CDR1 MNHEY, CDR2 SVGAGI. The CDR3 covers 15 residues. V shed 2 bases and J shed 0 bases, with 8 bases lying between them. CDR3 amino acids: CASSYDRFSGNTIYF. DNA of the CDR3: TGTGCCAGCAGTTACGACAGATTCTCTGGAAACACCATATATTTT.